Below, 9 T cell receptor beta chains from the same sample are listed, as sequenced in a study of blood T cell repertoires in COVID-19. TCRdb's copy holds only in-frame clones and misses some; the assay was immunoSEQ multiplex PCR. The data hold 150,000 or so clones, with approximately 79% observed a single time. The sequencing sample was made of peripheral blood. These receptors were taken from an elderly woman with acute or convalescent COVID-19.

The J gene is TRBJ2-2, the V gene TRBV6-5; the match to TRBD1 covers 7 bases. V dropped 6 bases and J dropped 6; count of bases not matched to a gene: 10. CDR1 MNHEY and CDR2 SVGAGI come from the germline V gene. There are 15 residues in the CDR3. The chain's CDR3 is CASSTGQSWAGELFF. CDR3 nucleotide sequence: TGTGCCAGCAGCACGGGACAGAGTTGGGCCGGGGAGCTGTTTTTT.

In this sample, this clone turned up many times. The genes are TRBV29-1 and TRBJ2-2, with D possibly TRBD2 on 6 matching bases. This CDR3 is 13 amino acids long. CDR1 SQVTM and CDR2 ANQGSEA come from the germline V gene. Trimming took 7 bases from V and 7 from J, leaving 16 bases between them. This CDR3 reads CSANKPGVGELFF. The CDR3 bases are TGCAGCGCTAACAAACCGGGGGTCGGGGAGCTGTTTTTT.

V is TRBV11-2 and J is TRBJ1-6; 9 nucleotides agree with TRBD1. Germline V gene lookup returns CDR1 SGHAT and CDR2 FQNNGV. Unmatched junction bases numbered 5, after V lost 4 bases and J lost 10 bases. The CDR3 runs to 14 residues. In DNA, the CDR3 is TGTGCCAGCAGCTCGGGACAGGGATTCTCACCCCTCCACTTT. Translated, it gives CASSSGQGFSPLHF. Full variable domain (rest looked up from reference TRBV11-2 and TRBJ1-6): EAGVAQSPRYKIIEKRQSVAFWCNPISGHATLYWYQQILGQGPKLLIQFQNNGVVDDSQLPKDRFSAERLKGVDSTLKIQPAKLEDSAVYLCASSSGQGFSPLHFGNGTRLTVT.

This clone was seen a single time. The chain combines TRBV18 with TRBJ2-2; possible D gene TRBD1, 5 bases. The germline CDR1 and CDR2 sequences are KGHSH and LQKENI. The CDR3 has 14 residues. Trimming shortened V by 3 bases and J by 7 bases, and 12 bases separated the two germline ends. The CDR3 protein is CASSPSRDSGELFF. The CDR3 bases are TGTGCCAGCTCACCTTCCAGGGATAGCGGGGAGCTGTTTTTT. Full variable domain (outside the CDR3, taken from reference TRBV18 and TRBJ2-2): NAGVMQNPRHLVRRRGQEARLRCSPMKGHSHVYWYRQLPEEGLKFMVYLQKENIIDESGMPKERFSAEFPKEGPSILRIQQVVRGDSAAYFCASSPSRDSGELFFGEGSRLTVL.

This chain connects TRBV9 to TRBJ2-1, with TRBD1 matching 8 bases. V was clipped by 2 bases and J by 6 bases; unmatched bases: 4. This CDR3 comprises 14 residues. CDR1 and CDR2 (germline): SGDLS, YYNGEE. As DNA, the CDR3 is TGTGCCAGCAGCGTTGGACAGGGCGGCAATGAGCAGTTCTTC. Translated: CASSVGQGGNEQFF.

J is TRBJ2-7 and V is TRBV28; 7 nucleotides agree with TRBD1. V lost 1 base, J lost 2 bases, and 5 bases stayed unmatched. The germline V gene encodes CDR1 MDHEN and CDR2 SYDVKM. The CDR3 runs 15 residues. In nucleotides, the CDR3 is TGTGCCAGCAGTTTATACCGGGACAGACCCTACGAGCAGTACTTC. Translation: CASSLYRDRPYEQYF.

The rearrangement joins TRBV7-9 to TRBJ1-3, with D tentatively TRBD1 (6 bases). Germline CDR1 and CDR2: SEHNR and FQNEAQ (reference sequence). This CDR3 is 15 amino acids long. Trimming stripped 4 bases from V and 0 bases from J, with 10 bases between. The DNA for the CDR3 is TGTGCCAGCAGCTCGACAGGCCTCTCTGGAAACACCATATATTTT. Residues: CASSSTGLSGNTIYF.

The chain joins TRBV28 to TRBJ1-1; D might be TRBD1 (5 bases). V shed 8 bases and J shed 4 bases, with 17 bases lying between them. CDR3 length equals 14 residues. Germline loops: CDR1 MDHEN, CDR2 SYDVKM. The CDR3 bases are TGTGCCAGCCTCCAGGGCACGGTCTTCACTGAAGCTTTCTTT. Protein product: CASLQGTVFTEAFF. Full variable domain (rest looked up from reference TRBV28 and TRBJ1-1): DVKVTQSSRYLVKRTGEKVFLECVQDMDHENMFWYRQDPGLGLRLIYFSYDVKMKEKGDIPEGYSVSREKKERFSLILESASTNQTSMYLCASLQGTVFTEAFFGQGTRLTVV.

This clone appeared a few times. J is TRBJ1-1 and V is TRBV18; TRBD1 aligns across 7 bases. The V segment lost 3 bases and the J segment 4 bases; nucleotides outside the gene matches: 5. CDR1 KGHSH and CDR2 LQKENI come from the germline V gene. This CDR3 has 14 amino acids. CDR3 loop: CASSPDAGGTEAFF. Written as DNA, the CDR3 is TGTGCCAGCTCACCCGACGCAGGGGGCACTGAAGCTTTCTTT.